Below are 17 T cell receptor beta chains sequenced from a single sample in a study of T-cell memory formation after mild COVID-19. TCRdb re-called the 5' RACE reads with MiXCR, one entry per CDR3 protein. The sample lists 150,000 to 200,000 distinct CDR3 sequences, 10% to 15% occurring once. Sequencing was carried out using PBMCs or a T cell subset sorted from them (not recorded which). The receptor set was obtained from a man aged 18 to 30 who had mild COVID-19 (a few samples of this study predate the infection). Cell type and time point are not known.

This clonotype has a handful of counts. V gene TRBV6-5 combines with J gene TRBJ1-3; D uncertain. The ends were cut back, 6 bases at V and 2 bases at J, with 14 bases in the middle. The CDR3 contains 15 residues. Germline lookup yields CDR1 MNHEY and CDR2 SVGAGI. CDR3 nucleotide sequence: TGTGCCAGCAGCCACGACAAGTTCACTGGAAACACCATATATTTT. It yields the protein CASSHDKFTGNTIYF.

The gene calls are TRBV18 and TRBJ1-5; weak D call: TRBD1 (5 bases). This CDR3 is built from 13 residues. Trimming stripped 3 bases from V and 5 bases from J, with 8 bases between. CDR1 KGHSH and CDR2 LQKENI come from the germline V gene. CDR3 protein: CASSPGEDQPQHF. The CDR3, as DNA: TGTGCCAGCTCACCGGGGGAGGATCAGCCCCAGCATTTT.

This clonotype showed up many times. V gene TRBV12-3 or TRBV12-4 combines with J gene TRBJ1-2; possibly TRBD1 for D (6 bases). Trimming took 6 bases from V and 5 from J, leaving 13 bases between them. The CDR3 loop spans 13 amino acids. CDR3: CASSQQGLYGYTF. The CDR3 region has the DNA TGTGCCAGCAGCCAACAGGGTCTTTATGGCTACACCTTC.

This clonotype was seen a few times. The CDR3: CASSQTPAGTEAFF. The CDR3 nucleotides read TGCGCCAGCAGCCAGACGCCGGCGGGGACTGAAGCTTTCTTT. The chain uses TRBV4-3 and TRBJ1-1; D is unresolved. This CDR3 spans 14 amino acids. Per germline, CDR1 LGHNA and CDR2 YSLEER. Trimming removed 3 bases at V and 5 bases at J, with 13 bases between.

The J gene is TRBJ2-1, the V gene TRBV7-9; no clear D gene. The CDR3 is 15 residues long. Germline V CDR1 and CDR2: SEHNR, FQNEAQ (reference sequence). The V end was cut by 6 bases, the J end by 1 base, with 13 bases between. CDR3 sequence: CASRSPNASYNEQFF. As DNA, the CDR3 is TGTGCCAGCAGGTCTCCAAATGCATCCTACAATGAGCAGTTCTTC. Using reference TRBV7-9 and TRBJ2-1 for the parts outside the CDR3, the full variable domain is DTGVSQNPRHKITKRGQNVTFRCDPISEHNRLYWYRQTLGQGPEFLTYFQNEAQLEKSRLLSDRFSAERPKGSFSTLEIQRTEQGDSAMYLCASRSPNASYNEQFFGPGTRLTVL.

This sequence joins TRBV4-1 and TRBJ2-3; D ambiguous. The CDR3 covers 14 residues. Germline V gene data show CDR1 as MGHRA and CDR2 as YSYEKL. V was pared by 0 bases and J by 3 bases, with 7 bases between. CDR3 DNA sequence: TGCGCCAGCAGCCAAGATGGGGAAACAGATACGCAGTATTTT. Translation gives CASSQDGETDTQYF.

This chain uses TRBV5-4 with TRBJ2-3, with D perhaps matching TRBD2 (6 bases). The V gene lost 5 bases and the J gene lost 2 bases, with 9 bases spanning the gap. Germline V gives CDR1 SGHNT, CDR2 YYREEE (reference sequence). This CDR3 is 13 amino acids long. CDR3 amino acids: CASSRDFTDTQYF. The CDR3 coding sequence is TGTGCCAGCAGTCGGGACTTCACAGATACGCAGTATTTT.

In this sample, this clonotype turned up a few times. The CDR3 region is CATSDQAQGQETQYF. The CDR3 DNA follows: TGTGCCACCAGTGACCAAGCACAGGGACAAGAGACCCAGTACTTC. This chain connects TRBV24-1 to TRBJ2-5; tentative D call: TRBD1 (6 bases). V lost 4 bases, J lost 2 bases, and 13 bases lay in between. The germline CDR1 and CDR2 sequences are KGHDR and SFDVKD. This CDR3 comprises 15 residues.

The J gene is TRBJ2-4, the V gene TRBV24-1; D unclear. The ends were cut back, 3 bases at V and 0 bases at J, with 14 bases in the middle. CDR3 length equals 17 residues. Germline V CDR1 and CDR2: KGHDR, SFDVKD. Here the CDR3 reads CATSDTLSRLAKNIQYF. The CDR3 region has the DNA TGTGCCACCAGTGATACCCTCAGCAGGTTAGCCAAAAACATTCAGTACTTC.

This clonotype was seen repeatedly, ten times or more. The chain's CDR3 is CASSLFHQETQYF. The DNA for the CDR3 is TGTGCCAGCAGCTTGTTCCACCAAGAGACCCAGTACTTC. The chain employs TRBV5-6 and TRBJ2-5; no clear D gene. The CDR3 loop spans 13 amino acids. The germline V gene encodes CDR1 SGHDT and CDR2 YYEEEE. V was clipped by 1 base and J by 0 bases, with 4 bases between them.

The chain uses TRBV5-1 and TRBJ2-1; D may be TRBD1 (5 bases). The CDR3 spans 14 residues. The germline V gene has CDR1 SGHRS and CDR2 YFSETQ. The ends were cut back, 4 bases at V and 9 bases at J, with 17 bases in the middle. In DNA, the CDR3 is TGCGCCAGCAGCCAGGGATGGGCCTCAGGTGAGCAGTTCTTC. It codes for CASSQGWASGEQFF.

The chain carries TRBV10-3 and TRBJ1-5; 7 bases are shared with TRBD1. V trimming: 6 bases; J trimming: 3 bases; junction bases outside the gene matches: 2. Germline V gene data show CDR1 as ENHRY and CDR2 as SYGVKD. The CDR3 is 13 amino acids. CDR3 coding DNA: TGTGCCATCAGAGGACAGGCCAATCAGCCCCAGCATTTT. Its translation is CAIRGQANQPQHF.

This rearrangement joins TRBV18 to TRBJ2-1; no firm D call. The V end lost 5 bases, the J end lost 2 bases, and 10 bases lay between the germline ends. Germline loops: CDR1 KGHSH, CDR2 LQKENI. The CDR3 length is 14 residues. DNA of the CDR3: TGTGCCAGCTCAGTGATAGGAGCCTACAATGAGCAGTTCTTC. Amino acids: CASSVIGAYNEQFF.

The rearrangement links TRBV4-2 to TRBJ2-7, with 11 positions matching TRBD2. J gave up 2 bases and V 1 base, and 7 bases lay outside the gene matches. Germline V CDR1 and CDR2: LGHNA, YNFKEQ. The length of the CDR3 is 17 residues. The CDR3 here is CASSQAAHSGGAYEQYF. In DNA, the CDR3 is TGTGCCAGCAGCCAAGCCGCCCATAGCGGGGGGGCCTACGAGCAGTACTTC.

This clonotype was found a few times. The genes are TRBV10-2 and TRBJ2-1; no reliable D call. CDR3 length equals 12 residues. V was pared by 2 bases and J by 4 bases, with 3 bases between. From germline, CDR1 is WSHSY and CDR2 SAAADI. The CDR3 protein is CASSELYNEQFF. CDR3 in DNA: TGCGCCAGCAGTGAGCTGTACAATGAGCAGTTCTTC.

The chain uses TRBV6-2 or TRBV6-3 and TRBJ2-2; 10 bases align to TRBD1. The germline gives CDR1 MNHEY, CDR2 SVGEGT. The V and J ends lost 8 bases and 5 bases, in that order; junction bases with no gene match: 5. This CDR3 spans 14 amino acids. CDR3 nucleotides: TGTGCCAGCGGCCGGACAGGGGGAACCGGGGAGCTGTTTTTT. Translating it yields CASGRTGGTGELFF.

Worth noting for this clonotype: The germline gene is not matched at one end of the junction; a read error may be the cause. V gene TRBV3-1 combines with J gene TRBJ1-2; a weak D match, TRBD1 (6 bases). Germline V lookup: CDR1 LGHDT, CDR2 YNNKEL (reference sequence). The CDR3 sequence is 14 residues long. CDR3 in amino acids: CASTQRGAGHGYTF. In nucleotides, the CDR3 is TGTGCCAGCACCCAAAGGGGGGCAGGGCATGGCTACACCTTC. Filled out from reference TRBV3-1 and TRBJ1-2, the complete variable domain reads DTAVSQTPKYLVTQMGNDKSIKCEQNLGHDTMYWYKQDSKKFLKIMFSYNNKELIINETVPNRFSPKSPDKAHLNLHINSLELGDSAVYFCASTQRGAGHGYTFGSGTRLTVV.